These 8 T cell receptor beta chains originate from one sample sequenced in a study of T cell responses to AZD1222 COVID-19 vaccine. The repertoire was sequenced with immunoSEQ multiplex PCR; TCRdb's copy has only in-frame clones and lacks some. Of approximately 110,000 clones in the sample, approximately 88% are singletons; the top ten hold roughly 13%. The sequencing used peripheral blood, collected on day 0 of MenACWY control vaccination. These receptors all come from an adult in good health.

This clone was observed a handful of times. V is TRBV29-1 and J is TRBJ2-7; D remains unclear. CDR1 is SQVTM and CDR2 is ANQGSEA in the germline V gene. V was pared by 6 bases and J by 4 bases, with 13 bases between. The length of the CDR3 is 12 residues. The CDR3 reads CSVHTTAYEQYF. The CDR3, as DNA: TGCAGCGTCCATACGACCGCTTACGAGCAGTACTTC.

The rearrangement links TRBV24-1 to TRBJ2-1, with D perhaps given as TRBD1 or TRBD2 (5 bases each). The CDR3 totals 13 residues. Germline loops: CDR1 KGHDR, CDR2 SFDVKD. V was pared by 7 bases and J by 4 bases, with 10 bases between. The CDR3, as DNA: TGTGCCACCAGCGAAGGGACGTACAATGAGCAGTTCTTC. Translation: CATSEGTYNEQFF.

The chain is built from TRBV5-1 and TRBJ1-1, with D perhaps matching TRBD1 (6 bases). The CDR3 contains 13 residues. Trimming removed 3 bases at V and 5 bases at J, with 11 bases between. The germline CDR1 and CDR2 sequences are SGHRS and YFSETQ. CDR3 amino acids: CASSYTGFTEAFF. CDR3 DNA sequence: TGCGCCAGCAGCTACACAGGGTTTACTGAAGCTTTCTTT.

The chain links TRBV15 to TRBJ2-1, with a tentative D call TRBD2 (5 bases). This CDR3 has 16 amino acids. From germline, CDR1 is LNHNV and CDR2 YYDKDF (reference sequence). V was cut by 1 base and J by 7 bases, with 17 bases left in between. The CDR3 sequence: CATSRARGTTGNEQFF. CDR3 DNA: TGTGCCACCAGCAGAGCCAGAGGTACAACGGGAAATGAGCAGTTCTTC.

The chain is built from TRBV19 and TRBJ1-3; possible D gene TRBD1, 5 bases. V was cut by 7 bases and J by 0 bases, with 13 bases left in between. Germline V gene sequence: CDR1 LNHDA, CDR2 SQIVND (reference sequence). The CDR3 sequence is 15 residues long. The DNA of the CDR3 is TGTGCCAGTACCATTGGACACAACTCTGGAAACACCATATATTTT. It specifies CASTIGHNSGNTIYF.

This sequence joins TRBV11-2 and TRBJ1-2, with 11 nucleotides matching TRBD1. V was pared by 4 bases and J by 3 bases, with 7 bases of the junction left unmatched. This CDR3 contains 16 residues. CDR1 SGHAT and CDR2 FQNNGV come from the germline V gene. CDR3 residues: CASSSSRDRGDYGYTF. The CDR3 nucleotides are TGTGCCAGCAGCTCAAGCCGGGACAGGGGGGACTATGGCTACACCTTC.

The chain couples TRBV18 to TRBJ1-5; perhaps TRBD1 as D (6 bases). Looked up from germline, CDR1 is KGHSH and CDR2 is LQKENI. V was trimmed by 3 bases and J by 1 base, leaving 16 bases between them. The CDR3 has 17 residues. DNA for the CDR3: TGTGCCAGCTCACCGGATACAGGGTATGCCAGCAATCAGCCCCAGCATTTT. Translated: CASSPDTGYASNQPQHF.

This chain joins TRBV27 and TRBJ2-3, with unresolved D. Trimming cost V 3 bases and J 5 bases, with 15 bases left between them. The CDR3 spans 15 residues. CDR1 is MNHEY and CDR2 is SMNVEV in the germline V gene (reference sequence). CDR3 amino acids: CASSFVRVPEDTQYF. In DNA, the CDR3 is TGTGCCAGCAGTTTTGTAAGGGTCCCGGAAGATACGCAGTATTTT.